The 11 T cell receptor beta chains reported below all come from one sample, sequenced in a study of metastatic and nonmetastatic thyroid tumors. TCRdb recomputed clones from the PCR reads via MiXCR. The sample holds tens of thousands of clones, about 3.9% seen once. No patient received treatment before thyroid surgery. Specimen: blood. All receptors derive from a female donor with papillary thyroid cancer or a benign thyroid nodule (not recorded which). Some clones in this sample may be carry-over from other donors' samples.

This clone was recorded at least ten times. The CDR3 DNA reads as TGTGCCAGCAGTTACTCGATTACAGGGAATCAGCCCCAGCATTTT. It codes for CASSYSITGNQPQHF. V and J are TRBV6-5 and TRBJ1-5; tentatively, D is TRBD1 (6 bases). The germline CDR1 and CDR2 sequences are MNHEY and SVGAGI. The CDR3 is made up of 15 amino acids. V was clipped by 0 bases and J by 4 bases, with 10 bases between them.

The rearrangement uses TRBV20-1 and TRBJ2-7; D tentatively reads TRBD1 or TRBD2 (5 bases each). The ends were cut back, 0 bases at V and 3 bases at J, with 12 bases in the middle. The CDR3 totals 14 residues. Germline V gives CDR1 DFQATT, CDR2 SNEGSKA (reference sequence). The CDR3 DNA sequence: TGCAGTGCTAGAGAGGGGGAAAGAGACTACGAGCAGTACTTC. Its translation: CSAREGERDYEQYF.

Note on this clone: The CDR3 carries no conserved terminal phenylalanine or tryptophan, so it likely arises from a read error. The chain joins TRBV11-2 to TRBJ2-3; D is ambiguous. Germline values: CDR1 SGHAT, CDR2 FQNNGV. The CDR3 totals 14 residues. This chain's CDR3 is CASSFMTSTDTQYV. The CDR3, as DNA: TGCGCCAGCAGCTTCATGACTAGCACAGATACGCAGTATGTT.

This chain connects TRBV6-2 or TRBV6-3 to TRBJ1-2; D is unclear. The germline V and J ends were trimmed by 4 bases and 6 bases, with 30 bases remaining between them. The CDR3 is 19 amino acids. Germline V CDR1 and CDR2: MNHEY, SVGEGT. CDR3 sequence reads: CASSSQTLGQNHIIDGYTF. CDR3 bases: TGTGCCAGCAGTTCCCAAACTCTAGGGCAGAACCACATTATAGATGGCTACACCTTC.

This clone was seen at least ten times. This chain connects TRBV5-1 to TRBJ1-2; possibly TRBD1 for D (6 bases). With 0 bases removed from V and 4 bases from J, the gap between germline ends came to 13 bases. The germline gives CDR1 SGHRS, CDR2 YFSETQ. The length of the CDR3 is 15 residues. In DNA form, the CDR3 reads TGCGCCAGCAGCTTGGACAGGGTTTCCTCCTATGGCTACACCTTC. Residues: CASSLDRVSSYGYTF.

This clone was detected only a few times. The V and J genes are TRBV11-2 and TRBJ2-7; 14 nucleotides agree with TRBD2. After removal of 4 bases from V and 4 bases from J, the junction contained 6 bases not matched to a gene. The CDR3 is 16 residues long. Germline CDR1 reads SGHAT; CDR2 reads FQNNGV. For the CDR3, the DNA is TGTGCCAGCAGCTGGGGGACTAGCGGGAGCGGGTACGAGCAGTACTTC. Translated, it gives CASSWGTSGSGYEQYF. Combining the CDR3 with reference TRBV11-2 and TRBJ2-7 gives the whole variable domain EAGVAQSPRYKIIEKRQSVAFWCNPISGHATLYWYQQILGQGPKLLIQFQNNGVVDDSQLPKDRFSAERLKGVDSTLKIQPAKLEDSAVYLCASSWGTSGSGYEQYFGPGTRLTVT.

CDR3: CASTKSTGLELFF. CDR3 sequence (DNA): TGTGCCAGCACCAAATCGACAGGGTTAGAACTGTTTTTT. The chain couples TRBV12-3 or TRBV12-4 to TRBJ1-4, with 7 bases fitting TRBD1. The CDR3 spans 13 residues. V lost 7 bases to trimming and J lost 12 bases; unmatched junction nucleotides: 11.

This clone has a handful of counts. This chain links TRBV27 with TRBJ2-7, with a tentative D call TRBD2 (6 bases). With 1 base removed from V and 2 bases from J, the gap between germline ends came to 15 bases. The CDR3 is made up of 16 amino acids. Germline assignment: CDR1 MNHEY and CDR2 SMNVEV (reference sequence). This CDR3 is CASSLLGGTVTYEQYF. The CDR3 coding sequence is TGTGCCAGCAGTTTATTAGGAGGGACGGTTACCTACGAGCAGTACTTC.

This clone was picked up many times. The sample has other DNA sequences that encode this CDR3 too. The chain recombines TRBV6-1 with TRBJ1-6, with 8 bases matching TRBD1. This CDR3 region has 19 residues. Germline V gene sequence: CDR1 MNHNS, CDR2 SASEGT. With V trimmed by 0 bases and J by 3 bases, 10 bases remained unmatched. The CDR3 sequence is CASSEALFPGQGYNSPLHF. CDR3 in DNA: TGTGCCAGCAGTGAAGCGCTTTTCCCAGGACAGGGCTATAATTCACCCCTCCACTTT.

This clone was seen repeatedly, ten times or more. Relative to the germline gene, one junction end is altered; a read error may explain this. This chain joins TRBV7-7 and TRBJ2-3; 13 positions agree with TRBD2. The CDR3 is 15 residues long. Germline-derived CDR1 and CDR2 are SSHAT and FNYEAQ (reference sequence). The DNA of the CDR3 is TGTGCTAGCAGCGCCGGGACTAGCGGGATGTTGGCGCAGTATTTT. Translated, it gives CASSAGTSGMLAQYF.

Ten or more counts support this clone. The chain uses TRBV20-1 and TRBJ2-2; TRBD1 aligns across 10 bases. J was trimmed by 6 bases and V by 3 bases; bases with no gene match: 4. Germline CDR1 is DFQATT and CDR2 is SNEGSKA (reference sequence). The CDR3 extends over 14 amino acids. CDR3 nucleotide sequence: TGCAGTGCTAGCGGACAGGGGGGCTCCGGGGAGCTGTTTTTT. It translates to CSASGQGGSGELFF.